The 30 T cell receptor beta chains listed next were all sequenced from one sample in a study of PD-1 blockade in mismatch repair-deficient tumors. Measured with immunoSEQ multiplex PCR; TCRdb has only the in-frame clones, and not every one. The sample comprises under 75,000 clones, 70% to 90% of which are singletons, and around 14% rests with the top ten. The specimen was peripheral blood, collected 52 weeks after starting pembrolizumab. These receptors came from an adult with mismatch repair-deficient cancer.

V and J are TRBV9 and TRBJ2-5, with 10 positions matching TRBD2. Trimming at V came to 0 bases and at J to 5 bases, leaving 10 bases not matched to a gene. The CDR3 extends over 17 amino acids. The germline V gene encodes CDR1 SGDLS and CDR2 YYNGEE. The CDR3 sequence is CASSVAGASGSLETQYF. The CDR3 coding sequence is TGTGCCAGCAGCGTAGCGGGGGCTAGCGGGAGTCTGGAGACCCAGTACTTC.

V is TRBV4-1 and J is TRBJ2-2; maybe TRBD2 (6 bases). Germline CDR1 reads MGHRA; CDR2 reads YSYEKL. Trimming stripped 3 bases from V and 6 bases from J, with 14 bases between. CDR3 size: 15 residues. The CDR3 loop is CASSHGWGESGELFF. The CDR3 coding sequence is TGCGCCAGCAGCCACGGCTGGGGGGAATCCGGGGAGCTGTTTTTT.

The chain is built from TRBV5-4 and TRBJ2-7; D might be TRBD1 or TRBD2, each matching 6 bases. Germline CDR1 is SGHNT and CDR2 is YYREEE (reference sequence). The CDR3 is made up of 17 amino acids. V was cut by 4 bases and J by 9 bases, with 29 bases left in between. CDR3 residues: CASSPLGGGVNPSVQYF. As DNA, the CDR3 is TGTGCCAGCAGCCCACTGGGGGGCGGAGTAAATCCGTCGGTGCAGTACTTC.

This clone was picked up a small number of times. The J gene is TRBJ2-7, the V gene TRBV19; D is perhaps TRBD1 or TRBD2 (7 bases each). The CDR3 is 13 amino acids. The V and J ends lost 9 bases and 6 bases respectively, with 18 bases between them. Germline V CDR1 and CDR2: LNHDA, SQIVND (reference sequence). The CDR3 reads CASRTGEGTEQYF. The CDR3 DNA follows: TGTGCCAGCCGAACAGGGGAGGGGACCGAGCAGTACTTC.

This clone turned up a few times. V and J are TRBV2 and TRBJ1-5; D is undetermined. V was trimmed by 1 base and J by 7 bases, leaving 5 bases between them. Looked up from germline, CDR1 is SNHLY and CDR2 is FYNNEI. This CDR3 comprises 12 residues. CDR3 sequence (DNA): TGTGCCAGCAGTGAAGTGGCCCAGCCCCAGCATTTT. This codes for CASSEVAQPQHF.

The chain links TRBV27 to TRBJ2-1; the match to TRBD2 covers 11 bases. The CDR3 consists of 15 residues. V lost 6 bases, J lost 4 bases, and 5 bases stayed unmatched. Per germline, CDR1 MNHEY and CDR2 SMNVEV (reference sequence). The DNA for the CDR3 is TGTGCCAGCAGCCAAGGGACTAGCGGATACAATGAGCAGTTCTTC. Encoded protein: CASSQGTSGYNEQFF.

J is TRBJ1-1 and V is TRBV19, with 7 bases fitting TRBD1. The junction had 3 bases not matched to a gene; V was cut back by 1 base and J by 1 base. The V gene's germline CDR1 is LNHDA and CDR2 SQIVND (reference sequence). This CDR3 region has 15 residues. This CDR3 reads CASSIVGTANTEAFF. CDR3 nucleotide sequence: TGTGCCAGTAGTATAGTTGGGACAGCGAACACTGAAGCTTTCTTT. Together with reference TRBV19 and TRBJ1-1, the CDR3 gives the full variable domain: DGGITQSPKYLFRKEGQNVTLSCEQNLNHDAMYWYRQDPGQGLRLIYYSQIVNDFQKGDIAEGYSVSREKKESFPLTVTSAQKNPTAFYLCASSIVGTANTEAFFGQGTRLTVV.

This CDR3 reads CASSFFTGQETQYF. For the CDR3, the DNA is TGTGCCAGCAGCTTCTTTACGGGCCAAGAGACCCAGTACTTC. The chain couples TRBV5-5 to TRBJ2-5; D unclear. This CDR3 region has 14 residues. Germline CDR1 SGHKS, CDR2 YYEKEE (reference sequence). V was clipped by 2 bases and J by 1 base, with 9 bases between them.

The chain has TRBV30 and TRBJ2-2; D is perhaps TRBD2 (6 bases). The V gene's germline CDR1 is GTSNPN and CDR2 SVGIG (reference sequence). V lost 5 bases and J lost 3, with 10 bases in between. The CDR3 is 13 residues long. This chain's CDR3 is CAWGEDDTGELFF. DNA of the CDR3: TGTGCCTGGGGGGAGGACGACACCGGGGAGCTGTTTTTT. Full variable domain (outside the CDR3, taken from reference TRBV30 and TRBJ2-2): SQTIHQWPATLVQPVGSPLSLECTVEGTSNPNLYWYRQAAGRGLQLLFYSVGIGQISSEVPQNLSASRPQDRQFILSSKKLLLSDSGFYLCAWGEDDTGELFFGEGSRLTVL.

This chain links TRBV29-1 with TRBJ2-5, with 15 bases identical to TRBD2. In germline, CDR1 is SQVTM, CDR2 ANQGSEA. The CDR3 extends over 16 amino acids. Trimming at V came to 2 bases and at J to 8 bases, leaving 9 bases not matched to a gene. CDR3: CSVEPTGTSGRPTQYF. CDR3 DNA sequence: TGCAGCGTTGAACCGACCGGGACTAGCGGGAGGCCCACCCAGTACTTC.

The V gene is TRBV2, the J gene TRBJ2-7; tentative D call: TRBD1 (6 bases). Trimming left V 6 bases short and J 7 bases short, with 22 bases between. Germline loops: CDR1 SNHLY, CDR2 FYNNEI. The CDR3 consists of 15 residues. Here the CDR3 reads CASSHRELSTREQYF. The DNA of the CDR3 is TGTGCCAGCAGCCACAGGGAGCTAAGCACCAGGGAGCAGTACTTC.

The gene calls are TRBV6-6 and TRBJ1-5; a weak D match, TRBD1 (6 bases). Trimming took 5 bases from V and 7 from J, leaving 15 bases between them. The CDR3 covers 14 residues. Per the germline V gene, CDR1 is MNHNY and CDR2 is SVGAGI (reference sequence). The CDR3 DNA sequence: TGTGCCAGCAGTCCAGGGGACCTCGAGCAGCCCCAGCATTTT. Its protein is CASSPGDLEQPQHF.

The rearrangement links TRBV4-3 to TRBJ2-2; 9 positions agree with TRBD2. After removal of 2 bases from V and 4 bases from J, the junction contained 11 bases not matched to a gene. From germline, CDR1 is LGHNA and CDR2 YSLEER. The length of the CDR3 is 18 residues. The CDR3 spells CASSQRAIAGASTGELFF. The DNA for the CDR3 is TGCGCCAGCAGCCAAAGGGCCATAGCGGGAGCCTCCACCGGGGAGCTGTTTTTT.

The chain employs TRBV11-2 and TRBJ1-2; 10 bases are shared with TRBD1. Germline loops: CDR1 SGHAT, CDR2 FQNNGV. The CDR3 covers 16 residues. The junction had 8 bases not matched to a gene; V was cut back by 4 bases and J by 3 bases. CDR3 sequence reads: CASSWTGTGAYYGYTF. The DNA of the CDR3 is TGTGCCAGCAGCTGGACCGGGACAGGGGCATACTATGGCTACACCTTC.

The J gene is TRBJ2-3, the V gene TRBV9, with 9 bases matching TRBD1. Unmatched junction bases numbered 11, after V lost 4 bases and J lost 5 bases. CDR3 length: 16 amino acids. Germline CDR1 is SGDLS and CDR2 is YYNGEE. CDR3 coding DNA: TGTGCCAGCAGCCTTCGGACAGGGGACGTGGAAGATACGCAGTATTTT. Encoded protein: CASSLRTGDVEDTQYF.

V gene TRBV6-1 combines with J gene TRBJ1-1; D possibly corresponds to TRBD1 (6 bases). CDR1 and CDR2 (germline): MNHNS, SASEGT. This CDR3 is 11 amino acids long. V was cut by 5 bases and J by 8 bases, with 9 bases left in between. The CDR3 loop is CASSHGQEAFF. As DNA, the CDR3 is TGTGCCAGCAGTCACGGACAGGAAGCTTTCTTT.

This clone was seen only a few times. The chain couples TRBV4-1 to TRBJ2-7; D is possibly TRBD1 (5 bases). Trimming took off 0 bases at V and 2 bases at J, with 8 bases between the two ends. The germline CDR1 and CDR2 sequences are MGHRA and YSYEKL. The CDR3 length is 14 residues. Here the CDR3 reads CASSQEDTTYEQYF. CDR3 DNA sequence: TGCGCCAGCAGCCAAGAGGACACTACCTACGAGCAGTACTTC.

In the case of this clone: A junction boundary mismatches the germline segment, possibly from a read error. The chain joins TRBV4-1 to TRBJ2-3; a weak D match, TRBD2 (5 bases). There are 15 residues in the CDR3. CDR1 is MGHRA and CDR2 is YSYEKL in the germline V gene. The CDR3 sequence: CASSQDRASRDTQYF. CDR3 in DNA: TGCGCCAGCAGCCAAGATAGGGCTAGCAGAGATACGCAGTATTTT.

In this sample, this clone turned up once. The chain joins TRBV5-6 to TRBJ2-3; a weak D match, TRBD2 (6 bases). The CDR3 runs to 17 residues. Germline values: CDR1 SGHDT, CDR2 YYEEEE. Trimming removed 2 bases from V and 2 bases from J, with 18 bases in between. The CDR3 sequence is CASSLGGDLGPTDTQYF. For the CDR3, the DNA is TGTGCCAGCAGCTTAGGCGGGGACCTAGGCCCCACAGATACGCAGTATTTT.

The chain couples TRBV4-1 to TRBJ2-3, with D perhaps TRBD2 (5 bases). CDR3 length: 12 residues. Germline CDR1 and CDR2: MGHRA and YSYEKL. V dropped 5 bases and J dropped 4 bases, with 7 bases sitting between them. Here the CDR3 DNA reads TGCGCCAGCAGCTCGGAGGCAGATACGCAGTATTTT. This sequence encodes CASSSEADTQYF.

The chain employs TRBV7-9 and TRBJ2-4; D tentatively reads TRBD1 or TRBD2 (6 bases each). Germline V CDR1 and CDR2: SEHNR, FQNEAQ (reference sequence). The CDR3 is 16 amino acids. Trimming removed 2 bases from V and 3 bases from J, with 14 bases in between. CDR3 DNA: TGTGCCAGCAGCTTACACCCAGGGGAGGACAAAAACATTCAGTACTTC. Translation gives CASSLHPGEDKNIQYF.

V gene TRBV27 combines with J gene TRBJ1-1; D might be TRBD1 (5 bases). Germline CDR1 reads MNHEY; CDR2 reads SMNVEV (reference sequence). The CDR3 is 11 residues long. Trimming cost V 6 bases and J 4 bases, with 6 bases left between them. Here the CDR3 DNA reads TGTGCCAGCAGAAGGGGCACTGAAGCTTTCTTT. It translates to CASRRGTEAFF.

This chain links TRBV28 with TRBJ1-4; possible D gene TRBD1, 6 bases. Trimming shortened V by 5 bases and J by 10 bases, and 11 bases separated the two germline ends. Germline V gene lookup returns CDR1 MDHEN and CDR2 SYDVKM. The CDR3 has 12 amino acids. As DNA, the CDR3 is TGTGCCAGCAGTACAGGCAGGGGAAAACTGTTTTTT. Translated, it gives CASSTGRGKLFF.

CDR3 sequence reads: CASSLPQDRPSTDTQYF. CDR3 nucleotide sequence: TGCGCCAGCAGCTTACCCCAGGACAGGCCCTCCACAGATACGCAGTATTTT. V is TRBV5-1 and J is TRBJ2-3, with 7 bases identical to TRBD1. V trimming: 2 bases; J trimming: 2 bases; junction bases outside the gene matches: 11. Germline V gene data show CDR1 as SGHRS and CDR2 as YFSETQ. The CDR3 has 17 residues.

This clone is a singleton in its sample. The rearrangement uses TRBV7-9 and TRBJ2-7; 8 nucleotides align to TRBD1. V was clipped by 5 bases and J by 0 bases; unmatched bases: 12. In germline, CDR1 is SEHNR, CDR2 FQNEAQ (reference sequence). The CDR3 is made up of 17 amino acids. Here the CDR3 reads CASSLGRTGPSSYEQYF. CDR3 DNA sequence: TGTGCCAGCAGCCTAGGACGGACAGGGCCCTCCTCCTACGAGCAGTACTTC.

This clone was seen a handful of times. The V call is TRBV30, the J call TRBJ2-7; a weak D match, TRBD2 (5 bases). V lost 2 bases and J lost 7, with 12 bases in between. Germline V lookup: CDR1 GTSNPN, CDR2 SVGIG (reference sequence). The CDR3 is 12 amino acids. The CDR3 DNA reads as TGTGCCTGGAGTAGCGGCCTCCGTGAGCAGTACTTC. Its protein is CAWSSGLREQYF.

The gene calls are TRBV7-3 and TRBJ1-1, with D possibly TRBD1 on 5 matching bases. CDR1 and CDR2 (germline): SGHTA, FQGTGA. CDR3 length: 16 amino acids. The germline V and J ends were trimmed by 0 bases and 0 bases, with 11 bases remaining between them. Here the CDR3 DNA reads TGTGCCAGCAGCTTAACTGGTTCAGGGATGAACACTGAAGCTTTCTTT. Protein product: CASSLTGSGMNTEAFF.

The chain has TRBV27 and TRBJ2-5, with 10 bases aligning to TRBD2. The CDR3 is 16 amino acids. V was pared by 4 bases and J by 1 base, with 6 bases of the junction left unmatched. Per germline, CDR1 MNHEY and CDR2 SMNVEV (reference sequence). CDR3 nucleotides: TGTGCCAGCAGTTGTCACCGGACTAGCGGCCAAGAGACCCAGTACTTC. Protein: CASSCHRTSGQETQYF.

This chain uses TRBV6-6 with TRBJ2-5; D may be TRBD2 (5 bases). CDR1 and CDR2 (germline): MNHNY, SVGAGI (reference sequence). This CDR3 is 14 amino acids long. Trimming cost V 2 bases and J 2 bases, with 9 bases left between them. The CDR3 loop reads CASSYPRGQETQYF. For the CDR3, the DNA is TGTGCCAGCAGTTACCCCCGGGGTCAAGAGACCCAGTACTTC.

In its sample, this clone was seen once. The chain is built from TRBV30 and TRBJ2-1; 12 bases are shared with TRBD2. Germline V gene data show CDR1 as GTSNPN and CDR2 as SVGIG (reference sequence). The CDR3 spans 19 residues. V shed 0 bases, J shed 3 bases, and the junction held 12 bases outside the gene matches. CDR3 protein: CAWSVGAFWTSGDYNEQFF. The CDR3 DNA reads as TGTGCCTGGAGTGTAGGGGCTTTTTGGACTAGCGGGGACTACAATGAGCAGTTCTTC.